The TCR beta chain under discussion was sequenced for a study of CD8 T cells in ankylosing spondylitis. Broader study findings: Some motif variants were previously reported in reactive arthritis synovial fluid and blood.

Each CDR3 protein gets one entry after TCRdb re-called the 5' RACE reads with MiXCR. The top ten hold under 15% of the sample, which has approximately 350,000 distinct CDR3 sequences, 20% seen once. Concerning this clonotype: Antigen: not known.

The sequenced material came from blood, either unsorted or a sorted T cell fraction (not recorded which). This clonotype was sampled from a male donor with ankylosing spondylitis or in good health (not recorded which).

CDR3 in amino acids: CASSLVVSSGAYNEQFF. The CDR3 region has the DNA TGTGCCAGCAGCTTAGTTGTGTCTAGCGGGGCGTACAATGAGCAGTTCTTC. The rearrangement joins TRBV7-9 to TRBJ2-1; 9 bases are shared with TRBD2. CDR3 length: 17 amino acids. Per the germline V gene, CDR1 is SEHNR and CDR2 is FQNEAQ (reference sequence). J was trimmed by 4 bases and V by 1 base; bases with no gene match: 8.